The clone carrying this T cell receptor (beta chain) has a count of ten or more. Antigen specificity is unknown. It was genomic DNA that served as the template for profiling TCR beta VDJ and CDR3. MiXCR was run by TCRdb on the reads, yielding one entry per CDR3 protein. The data contain about 150,000 distinct CDR3 sequences, roughly 49% of them singletons. The record originates from a study of CD8+CD57+ T cells in acquired aplastic anemia. Notes on the study in general: Patients were compared with controls for CD8+ Simpson's diversity, and no significant difference emerged.

In patients chosen for sequencing, flow cytometry had shown CD8+CD57+ cell expansion. The sequenced sample was sorted CD4+, CD8+, or CD8+CD57+ T cells (not recorded which) from PBMCs. This clonotype was sampled from a human donor with aplastic anemia.

CDR3 protein: CASSLRDRAYNEQFF. CDR3 nucleotides: TGCGCCAGCAGCCTCCGGGACAGGGCCTACAATGAGCAGTTCTTC. V usage is TRBV4-3 and J usage is TRBJ2-1, with 9 bases lining up with TRBD1. Unmatched junction bases numbered 3, after V lost 4 bases and J lost 2 bases. The CDR3 has 15 residues. CDR1 and CDR2 from the germline V gene are LGHNA and YSLEER.